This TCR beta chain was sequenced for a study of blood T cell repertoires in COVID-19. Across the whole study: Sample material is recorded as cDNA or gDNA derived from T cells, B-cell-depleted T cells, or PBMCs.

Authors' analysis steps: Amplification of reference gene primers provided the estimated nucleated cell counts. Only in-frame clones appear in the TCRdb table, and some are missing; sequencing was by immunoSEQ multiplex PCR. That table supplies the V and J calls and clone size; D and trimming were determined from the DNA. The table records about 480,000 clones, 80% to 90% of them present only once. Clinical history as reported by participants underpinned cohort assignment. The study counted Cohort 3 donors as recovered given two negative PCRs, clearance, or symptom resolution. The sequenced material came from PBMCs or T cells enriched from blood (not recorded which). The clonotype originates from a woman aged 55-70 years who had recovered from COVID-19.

The CDR3 reads CASSPGWSNQPQHF. The CDR3 DNA is TGTGCCAGCAGCCCGGGATGGAGCAATCAGCCCCAGCATTTT. The chain uses TRBV7-6 and TRBJ1-5; D gene uncertain. V dropped 5 bases and J dropped 1 base, with 9 bases sitting between them. This CDR3 spans 14 amino acids. Germline lookup yields CDR1 SGHVS and CDR2 FNYEAQ.